Shown below are 29 T cell receptor beta chains from a single sample sequenced in a study of blood T cell repertoires in COVID-19. Libraries were prepared by immunoSEQ multiplex PCR; TCRdb keeps only in-frame clonotypes and omits some of them. Of roughly 300,000 clones listed, roughly 88% are singletons. Sequencing was done on a sample of peripheral blood. These receptors all come from a young man with active or convalescent COVID-19.

This clone is a singleton in its sample. V usage is TRBV12-3 or TRBV12-4 and J usage is TRBJ1-6; D not resolved. This CDR3 comprises 13 residues. With 3 bases removed from V and 5 bases from J, the gap between germline ends came to 5 bases. The CDR3 coding sequence is TGTGCCAGCAGTTTCGGGAATAATTCACCCCTCCACTTT. Amino acids: CASSFGNNSPLHF.

This chain uses TRBV15 with TRBJ2-2; 7 nucleotides align to TRBD1. The CDR3 is 17 amino acids. Germline CDR1 is LNHNV and CDR2 is YYDKDF (reference sequence). V was pared by 0 bases and J by 1 base, with 5 bases of the junction left unmatched. The CDR3 region has the DNA TGTGCCACCAGCAGAGATCCCGACAGGGAGAACACCGGGGAGCTGTTTTTT. Translated, it gives CATSRDPDRENTGELFF.

This chain links TRBV5-1 with TRBJ2-3; D might be TRBD1 (6 bases). The CDR3 covers 14 residues. Germline CDR1 and CDR2: SGHRS and YFSETQ. Written as DNA, the CDR3 is TGCGCTTCATTCCAGGGGACCCGCACAGATACGCAGTATTTT. This encodes CASFQGTRTDTQYF. The variable domain in full, with the rest retrieved from reference TRBV5-1 and TRBJ2-3, is KAGVTQTPRYLIKTRGQQVTLSCSPISGHRSVSWYQQTPGQGLQFLFEYFSETQRNKGNFPGRFSGRQFSNSRSEMNVSTLELGDSALYLCASFQGTRTDTQYFGPGTRLTVL.

J is TRBJ2-2 and V is TRBV11-3; D is undetermined. The CDR3 contains 14 residues. From germline, CDR1 is SGHNT and CDR2 YENEEA. Trimming removed 3 bases at V and 2 bases at J, with 7 bases between. The CDR3 reads CASSLGRNTGELFF. The CDR3 DNA reads TGTGCCAGCAGCTTGGGCAGAAACACCGGGGAGCTGTTTTTT.

The chain employs TRBV7-9 and TRBJ1-1, with D perhaps TRBD1 (5 bases). Per germline, CDR1 SEHNR and CDR2 FQNEAQ (reference sequence). CDR3 length equals 15 residues. The V end lost 1 base, the J end lost 4 bases, and 13 bases lay between the germline ends. CDR3 loop: CASSLGGGEATEAFF. The CDR3 coding sequence is TGTGCCAGCAGCTTAGGGGGAGGGGAGGCCACTGAAGCTTTCTTT.

This clone was recorded once. The J gene is TRBJ2-1, the V gene TRBV5-1; 8 bases are a match to TRBD2. The CDR3 totals 16 residues. J was trimmed by 7 bases and V by 0 bases; bases with no gene match: 9. CDR1 is SGHRS, CDR2 YFSETQ, per germline. The CDR3 here is CASSLGAGGAGNEQFF. For the CDR3, the DNA is TGCGCCAGCAGCTTGGGGGCCGGGGGGGCCGGTAATGAGCAGTTCTTC. Full variable domain (remainder filled in from reference TRBV5-1 and TRBJ2-1): KAGVTQTPRYLIKTRGQQVTLSCSPISGHRSVSWYQQTPGQGLQFLFEYFSETQRNKGNFPGRFSGRQFSNSRSEMNVSTLELGDSALYLCASSLGAGGAGNEQFFGPGTRLTVL.

The chain links TRBV2 to TRBJ2-7, with 8 bases fitting TRBD2. The CDR3 has 15 residues. The V and J ends lost 6 bases and 5 bases, in that order; junction bases with no gene match: 12. CDR1 and CDR2 (germline): SNHLY, FYNNEI. Here the CDR3 DNA reads TGTGCCAGCAGGACATTAGCGGGGCTCGGCGACGAGCAGTACTTC. Translating it yields CASRTLAGLGDEQYF. Looking up the rest from reference TRBV2 and TRBJ2-7 gives the full variable domain: EPEVTQTPSHQVTQMGQEVILRCVPISNHLYFYWYRQILGQKVEFLVSFYNNEISEKSEIFDDQFSVERPDGSNFTLKIRSTKLEDSAMYFCASRTLAGLGDEQYFGPGTRLTVT.

This clone was seen a single time. CDR3 amino acids: CASSPEGRETQYF. The CDR3 bases are TGTGCCAGCAGCCCCGAGGGTCGGGAGACCCAGTACTTC. V usage is TRBV5-4 and J usage is TRBJ2-5, with D possibly TRBD2 on 5 matching bases. Trimming pared 4 bases from V and 5 bases from J, leaving 12 bases between. Per germline, CDR1 SGHNT and CDR2 YYREEE (reference sequence). The CDR3 loop spans 13 amino acids.

In its sample, this clone was seen a few times. The CDR3 here is CASSPRGSSYNEQFF. In nucleotides, the CDR3 is TGTGCCAGCAGCCCGCGGGGGAGCTCCTACAATGAGCAGTTCTTC. This chain joins TRBV4-2 and TRBJ2-1, with TRBD2 matching 7 bases. Germline V gene sequence: CDR1 LGHNA, CDR2 YNFKEQ. CDR3 size: 15 residues. The V segment lost 4 bases and the J segment 0 bases; nucleotides outside the gene matches: 3.

The chain has TRBV6-6 and TRBJ1-5, with no clear D. V was pared by 0 bases and J by 6 bases, with 6 bases between. CDR1 and CDR2 (germline): MNHNY, SVGAGI (reference sequence). The CDR3 totals 13 residues. CDR3 coding DNA: TGTGCCAGCAGTTACTCGAGTCTTCAGCCCCAGCATTTT. Encoded protein: CASSYSSLQPQHF.

The chain links TRBV9 to TRBJ2-2; D remains unclear. Germline values: CDR1 SGDLS, CDR2 YYNGEE. This CDR3 is 13 amino acids long. V was clipped by 6 bases and J by 1 base, with 7 bases between them. CDR3 nucleotides: TGTGCCAGCAAATCAGGGAACACCGGGGAGCTGTTTTTT. Translation: CASKSGNTGELFF. Supplemented by reference TRBV9 and TRBJ2-2, the full variable domain reads DSGVTQTPKHLITATGQRVTLRCSPRSGDLSVYWYQQSLDQGLQFLIQYYNGEERAKGNILERFSAQQFPDLHSELNLSSLELGDSALYFCASKSGNTGELFFGEGSRLTVL.

This clone was observed a single time. The chain has TRBV24-1 and TRBJ2-1, with 7 bases identical to TRBD2. Germline V gene lookup returns CDR1 KGHDR and CDR2 SFDVKD. This CDR3 is 14 amino acids long. The trim removed 5 bases at V and 5 bases at J, leaving 5 bases unmatched. CDR3 sequence (DNA): TGTGCCACCAGTGTCGGCGGGGGAAACAATGAGCAGTTCTTC. This encodes CATSVGGGNNEQFF.

The V call is TRBV12-5, the J call TRBJ2-3; TRBD1 is a possible D gene (6 bases). CDR3 length equals 15 residues. Per the germline V gene, CDR1 is LGHNT and CDR2 is FRNRAP. Trimming shortened V by 1 base and J by 1 base, and 9 bases separated the two germline ends. CDR3 sequence reads: CASGLGSGGTDTQYF. The CDR3 nucleotides are TGTGCTAGTGGTTTGGGCTCAGGGGGCACAGATACGCAGTATTTT.

The chain combines TRBV3-1 (or the pseudogene TRBV3-2) with TRBJ1-2; 7 bases fit TRBD1. Germline-derived CDR1 and CDR2 are LGHDT and YNNKEL (reference sequence). The V and J ends lost 0 bases and 3 bases, in that order; junction bases with no gene match: 13. The CDR3 spans 18 residues. Here the CDR3 DNA reads TGTGCCAGCAGCCAAGATCCAGTGGGACAGAACGGGGACTATGGCTACACCTTC. It specifies CASSQDPVGQNGDYGYTF.

Only a few counts were recorded for this clone. The chain employs TRBV19 and TRBJ2-3, with D tentatively TRBD1 (7 bases). With 10 bases removed from V and 0 bases from J, the gap between germline ends came to 14 bases. The CDR3 sequence is 14 residues long. The germline V gene encodes CDR1 LNHDA and CDR2 SQIVND (reference sequence). The CDR3 loop reads CATRRGHSTDTQYF. The CDR3 region has the DNA TGTGCCACCCGGAGGGGGCACAGCACAGATACGCAGTATTTT.

This chain connects TRBV6-2 or TRBV6-3 to TRBJ1-2, with a possible D match to TRBD1 (6 bases). Germline V gives CDR1 MNHEY, CDR2 SVGEGT. V was clipped by 4 bases and J by 4 bases, with 13 bases between them. This CDR3 has 14 amino acids. The CDR3 DNA reads TGTGCCAGCAGTTTGCCGGGACAACCCTATGGCTACACCTTC. Translated: CASSLPGQPYGYTF.

The chain carries TRBV9 and TRBJ2-3; 8 bases match TRBD2. Germline assignment: CDR1 SGDLS and CDR2 YYNGEE. This CDR3 is 15 amino acids long. J lost 6 bases, V lost 4 bases, and 10 bases had no gene match. The CDR3 reads CASSLGRTSSDTQYF. For the CDR3, the DNA is TGTGCCAGCAGCCTTGGGAGGACTAGCAGCGATACGCAGTATTTT.

The CDR3 bases are TGTGCCACTCGCCCCGGGGGGATCTTTGGAAACACCATATATTTT. Protein product: CATRPGGIFGNTIYF. The chain carries TRBV15 and TRBJ1-3, with a possible D match to TRBD1 (5 bases). The CDR3 loop spans 15 amino acids. CDR1 and CDR2 from the germline V gene are LNHNV and YYDKDF (reference sequence). V shed 9 bases and J shed 3 bases, with 18 bases lying between them.

CDR3 sequence (DNA): TGTGCCAGCAGTGCCGGGACTAGCGGAGCAGAGCAGTACTTC. Residues: CASSAGTSGAEQYF. The chain uses TRBV2 and TRBJ2-7; TRBD2 matches at 11 bases. CDR3 length equals 14 residues. V gave up 4 bases and J gave up 7 bases; unmatched junction bases: 6. Germline CDR1 is SNHLY and CDR2 is FYNNEI.

The CDR3 loop reads CASSSPKQGINEKLFF. The CDR3 nucleotides are TGTGCCAGTAGTTCCCCGAAACAGGGGATAAATGAAAAACTGTTTTTT. The rearrangement joins TRBV19 to TRBJ1-4, with 7 bases identical to TRBD1. This CDR3 is 16 amino acids long. V lost 5 bases and J lost 5; bases outside the gene matches: 11. CDR1 and CDR2 from the germline V gene are LNHDA and SQIVND (reference sequence).

CDR3 nucleotides: TGTGCCAGCAGTCCCCCTAGCGGGGGACGCACAGATACGCAGTATTTT. Translated: CASSPPSGGRTDTQYF. This chain uses TRBV27 with TRBJ2-3; 10 bases line up with TRBD2. Germline CDR1 is MNHEY and CDR2 is SMNVEV (reference sequence). The ends lost 5 bases at V and 1 base at J; junction bases unmatched: 6. The CDR3 contains 16 residues.

This sequence joins TRBV19 and TRBJ1-5; D possibly corresponds to TRBD1 (6 bases). Germline V gene data show CDR1 as LNHDA and CDR2 as SQIVND (reference sequence). CDR3 length: 16 residues. Trimming pared 4 bases from V and 6 bases from J, leaving 19 bases between. The DNA for the CDR3 is TGTGCCAGTAGTACAGGGGCGATATCGGTTGGTCAGCCCCAGCATTTT. Translation: CASSTGAISVGQPQHF.

The chain recombines TRBV7-9 with TRBJ2-5; TRBD2 agrees at 9 bases. From germline, CDR1 is SEHNR and CDR2 FQNEAQ (reference sequence). The CDR3 extends over 16 amino acids. The V segment lost 1 base and the J segment 5 bases; nucleotides outside the gene matches: 8. The CDR3 loop is CASSLVGGGVSETQYF. CDR3 DNA: TGTGCCAGCAGCTTAGTAGGCGGGGGGGTATCCGAGACCCAGTACTTC.

V usage is TRBV7-9 and J usage is TRBJ2-2; 7 bases are a match to TRBD2. V lost 10 bases, J lost 5 bases, and 10 bases stayed unmatched. This CDR3 region has 14 residues. CDR1 SEHNR and CDR2 FQNEAQ come from the germline V gene (reference sequence). CDR3 region: CATEAGDLTGELFF. CDR3 DNA: TGTGCCACCGAGGCGGGGGACCTGACCGGGGAGCTGTTTTTT.

The chain couples TRBV7-2 to TRBJ2-3, with TRBD2 identical over 9 bases. The ends lost 3 bases at V and 3 bases at J; junction bases unmatched: 13. Germline CDR1 reads SGHTA; CDR2 reads FQGNSA. The CDR3 is made up of 18 amino acids. The CDR3 region is CASSFRFGRGGRTDTQYF. The CDR3 nucleotides read TGTGCCAGCAGCTTTAGGTTCGGGCGGGGGGGCAGGACAGATACGCAGTATTTT.

The chain links TRBV10-3 to TRBJ1-6, with D tentatively TRBD1 (6 bases). Germline loops: CDR1 ENHRY, CDR2 SYGVKD. The CDR3 is 15 residues long. Trimming shortened V by 7 bases and J by 2 bases, and 12 bases separated the two germline ends. The chain's CDR3 is CAIKGTTTYNSPLHF. CDR3 bases: TGTGCCATCAAAGGGACAACGACCTATAATTCACCCCTCCACTTT.

This chain connects TRBV12-3 or TRBV12-4 to TRBJ2-1; 8 nucleotides agree with TRBD2. CDR3 length: 11 residues. V lost 8 bases to trimming and J lost 9 bases; unmatched junction nucleotides: 3. The CDR3: CASGTSVEQFF. The DNA for the CDR3 is TGTGCCAGCGGGACTAGTGTTGAGCAGTTCTTC.

The J gene is TRBJ1-2, the V gene TRBV5-4; D gene uncertain. Germline CDR1 is SGHNT and CDR2 is YYREEE (reference sequence). V was trimmed by 0 bases and J by 3 bases, leaving 9 bases between them. CDR3 length: 14 amino acids. In DNA, the CDR3 is TGTGCCAGCAGCTTGGTCGACAATTACTATGGCTACACCTTC. Residues: CASSLVDNYYGYTF. Variable domain in full (rest from reference TRBV5-4 and TRBJ1-2): ETGVTQSPTHLIKTRGQQVTLRCSSQSGHNTVSWYQQALGQGPQFIFQYYREEENGRGNFPPRFSGLQFPNYSSELNVNALELDDSALYLCASSLVDNYYGYTFGSGTRLTVV.

This chain links TRBV9 with TRBJ1-1, with TRBD1 matching 7 bases. The V segment lost 4 bases and the J segment 0 bases; nucleotides outside the gene matches: 9. CDR1 SGDLS and CDR2 YYNGEE come from the germline V gene. The CDR3 has 16 amino acids. CDR3 DNA: TGTGCCAGCAGCCCCGGACAGGCGCTGATGAACACTGAAGCTTTCTTT. This encodes CASSPGQALMNTEAFF.